One and the same sample provided the 28 T cell receptor beta chains below, sequenced in a study of spatial heterogeneity in lung cancer. TCRdb analysed the 5' RACE reads with MiXCR anew, one entry per CDR3 protein. Of about 100,000 distinct CDR3 sequences listed, under 4.5% are singletons. Antigen specificity for these receptors is unknown. Study observations and caveats: For expanded intratumoral alpha and beta TCRs, counts tracked tumor mutation counts.

Specified time point: sample taken at primary tumor resection. The input for sequencing was lung tumor tissue, taken at surgery. These receptors were collected from a male donor with early-stage non-small cell lung cancer.

This chain joins TRBV5-1 and TRBJ2-1, with D maybe TRBD2 (6 bases). V lost 0 bases and J 12 bases, leaving 10 bases between the germline ends. CDR3 length: 12 residues. The V gene's germline CDR1 is SGHRS and CDR2 YFSETQ. CDR3: CASSLDRGWQFF. The CDR3 region has the DNA TGCGCCAGCAGCTTGGATCGGGGGTGGCAGTTCTTC.

This clonotype was detected many times. The V call is TRBV20-1, the J call TRBJ2-3; 10 nucleotides agree with TRBD2. The V gene end was trimmed by 3 bases and the J gene end by 6 bases; junction bases not matched to a gene: 12. Germline values: CDR1 DFQATT, CDR2 SNEGSKA (reference sequence). This CDR3 is built from 16 residues. CDR3 bases: TGCAGTGCTAGTCTTGGTCCCTATAGCGGGAGGGATACGCAGTATTTT. It is translated as CSASLGPYSGRDTQYF.

This clonotype has at least ten counts. The J gene is TRBJ1-2, the V gene TRBV12-3 or TRBV12-4; weak D call: TRBD1 (5 bases). The CDR3 has 16 residues. Deletions cut 6 bases from V and 1 base from J, with 18 bases between. Here the CDR3 reads CASSVGGPGGNYGYTF. The CDR3, as DNA: TGTGCCAGCAGCGTAGGAGGTCCGGGGGGTAACTATGGCTACACCTTC.

This clonotype was seen many times. The rearrangement links TRBV28 to TRBJ2-3; D is undetermined. This CDR3 contains 13 residues. The V gene's germline CDR1 is MDHEN and CDR2 SYDVKM. V dropped 4 bases and J dropped 2 bases, with 7 bases sitting between them. The CDR3 is CASSSPPTDTQYF. In DNA, the CDR3 is TGTGCCAGCAGTTCGCCTCCCACAGATACGCAGTATTTT.

This clonotype has a count of ten or more. This chain connects TRBV5-1 to TRBJ2-5, with a weak D call TRBD1 (6 bases). Deletions cut 4 bases from V and 3 bases from J, with 13 bases between. This CDR3 has 14 residues. Germline loops: CDR1 SGHRS, CDR2 YFSETQ. The CDR3 DNA follows: TGCGCCAGCAGCGGATGGACAGCCAAAGAGACCCAGTACTTC. The encoded protein is CASSGWTAKETQYF.

This clonotype was seen many times. The chain carries TRBV2 and TRBJ2-2; either TRBD1 or TRBD2 may supply D (6 bases each). The CDR3 totals 17 residues. CDR1 is SNHLY, CDR2 FYNNEI, per germline. V was pared by 4 bases and J by 4 bases, with 19 bases between. CDR3 sequence: CASSGWGAWASTGELFF. Here the CDR3 DNA reads TGTGCCAGCAGTGGTTGGGGGGCTTGGGCGAGCACCGGGGAGCTGTTTTTT.

The chain's CDR3 is CASSLDQGVTYYGYTF. The CDR3 bases are TGCGCCAGCAGCTTGGACCAGGGGGTTACCTACTATGGCTACACCTTC. The rearrangement links TRBV5-1 to TRBJ1-2; 7 bases are shared with TRBD1. The CDR3 is made up of 16 amino acids. Looked up from germline, CDR1 is SGHRS and CDR2 is YFSETQ. V shed 0 bases, J shed 3 bases, and the junction held 8 bases outside the gene matches.

This clonotype was counted ten times or more. The chain links TRBV11-3 to TRBJ2-5, with D possibly TRBD2 on 6 matching bases. V was shortened by 6 bases and J by 7 bases, with 12 bases between the two germline ends. This CDR3 spans 12 amino acids. CDR1 is SGHNT, CDR2 YENEEA, per germline. CDR3 in amino acids: CASSDWGGTQYF. The CDR3 coding sequence is TGTGCCAGCAGTGATTGGGGAGGGACCCAGTACTTC.

The chain combines TRBV20-1 with TRBJ2-3, with TRBD2 matching over 11 bases. Germline CDR1 is DFQATT and CDR2 is SNEGSKA (reference sequence). The CDR3 runs 14 residues. V lost 6 bases, J lost 1 base, and 3 bases stayed unmatched. For the CDR3, the DNA is TGCAGTGCCCTGGGACTAGCGGGCACAGATACGCAGTATTTT. Translating it yields CSALGLAGTDTQYF.

This clonotype was seen a handful of times. The J gene is TRBJ2-2, the V gene TRBV20-1, with D perhaps being TRBD1 or TRBD2 (5 bases each). Germline V CDR1 and CDR2: DFQATT, SNEGSKA (reference sequence). The CDR3 spans 16 residues. Trimming cost V 3 bases and J 0 bases, with 14 bases left between them. The CDR3 sequence: CSASGAGSANTGELFF. As DNA, the CDR3 is TGCAGTGCTAGTGGGGCAGGGAGCGCGAACACCGGGGAGCTGTTTTTT.

Here the CDR3 DNA reads TGCAGCGTTGTCGGGGAGATGCGCTACACCTTC. The encoded protein is CSVVGEMRYTF. This chain uses TRBV29-1 with TRBJ1-2, with no clear D. V dropped 4 bases and J dropped 9 bases, with 12 bases sitting between them. Germline CDR1 reads SQVTM; CDR2 reads ANQGSEA. This CDR3 comprises 11 residues.

At least ten counts were recorded for this clonotype. The chain employs TRBV20-1 and TRBJ2-7; D is perhaps TRBD2 (5 bases). Germline lookup yields CDR1 DFQATT and CDR2 SNEGSKA (reference sequence). The CDR3 contains 14 residues. The V end was cut by 1 base, the J end by 2 bases, with 12 bases between. Here the CDR3 reads CSARVASGPYEQYF. CDR3 bases: TGCAGTGCTAGAGTAGCGAGCGGCCCCTACGAGCAGTACTTC.

This clonotype was picked up many times. V is TRBV28 and J is TRBJ1-1, with 9 nucleotides matching TRBD1. CDR1 and CDR2 from the germline V gene are MDHEN and SYDVKM. The CDR3 has 15 residues. With V trimmed by 6 bases and J by 5 bases, 10 bases remained unmatched. For the CDR3, the DNA is TGTGCCAGCAGGAGGGACAGGGTAGGGCGGACTGAAGCTTTCTTT. It encodes CASRRDRVGRTEAFF.

This clonotype occurred many times. The rearrangement uses TRBV2 and TRBJ1-6, with TRBD1 matching 9 bases. The CDR3 contains 15 residues. CDR1 and CDR2 (germline): SNHLY, FYNNEI. Trimming at V came to 2 bases and at J to 11 bases, leaving 7 bases not matched to a gene. CDR3 loop: CASSEQGQGDTPLHF. CDR3 nucleotides: TGTGCCAGCAGTGAACAGGGACAGGGAGATACACCCCTCCACTTT.

This clonotype showed up many times. The chain has TRBV29-1 and TRBJ2-3, with D hard to call. The CDR3 totals 13 residues. The V end lost 0 bases, the J end lost 4 bases, and 8 bases lay between the germline ends. CDR1 and CDR2 from the germline V gene are SQVTM and ANQGSEA. Here the CDR3 DNA reads TGCAGCGTTGAAGAAGTAGGGCCAGATACGCAGTATTTT. Amino acids: CSVEEVGPDTQYF.

This clonotype was recorded many times. This rearrangement joins TRBV6-5 to TRBJ1-3; D perhaps matches TRBD1 (5 bases). The CDR3 sequence is 15 residues long. Trimming pared 6 bases from V and 4 bases from J, leaving 16 bases between. Looked up from germline, CDR1 is MNHEY and CDR2 is SVGAGI. The CDR3 region is CASSRAPDKGNTIYF. The CDR3 coding sequence is TGTGCCAGCAGCCGAGCACCGGACAAAGGAAACACCATATATTTT.

This clonotype was detected ten times or more. The chain couples TRBV7-9 to TRBJ2-1, with D unclear. This CDR3 has 15 residues. The germline gives CDR1 SEHNR, CDR2 FQNEAQ (reference sequence). With 1 base removed from V and 3 bases from J, the gap between germline ends came to 10 bases. The CDR3: CASSLGGTNYNEQFF. In nucleotides, the CDR3 is TGTGCCAGCAGCTTAGGCGGAACCAACTACAATGAGCAGTTCTTC.

This chain connects TRBV20-1 to TRBJ1-1; D unclear. CDR1 and CDR2 from the germline V gene are DFQATT and SNEGSKA (reference sequence). The CDR3 is 12 amino acids. Trimming shortened V by 5 bases and J by 0 bases, and 7 bases separated the two germline ends. The CDR3 DNA reads TGCAGTGCTTTGGTTCTGAACACTGAAGCTTTCTTT. As protein: CSALVLNTEAFF.

This clonotype has ten or more counts. The chain recombines TRBV13 with TRBJ2-1; 11 bases line up with TRBD2. J lost 5 bases, V lost 1 base, and 7 bases had no gene match. The CDR3 consists of 17 residues. Per the germline V gene, CDR1 is PRHDT and CDR2 is FYEKMQ (reference sequence). CDR3 sequence reads: CASSLAPGGLADNEQFF. Written as DNA, the CDR3 is TGTGCCAGCAGCTTAGCCCCAGGGGGACTAGCGGACAATGAGCAGTTCTTC.

At least ten counts were recorded for this clonotype. The chain couples TRBV28 to TRBJ1-6, with 7 bases that match TRBD1. V lost 6 bases, J lost 10 bases, and 6 bases stayed unmatched. In germline, CDR1 is MDHEN, CDR2 SYDVKM. The CDR3 is made up of 13 amino acids. The chain's CDR3 is CASSPEDRSPLHF. The CDR3 bases are TGTGCCAGCAGCCCGGAGGACAGGTCACCCCTCCACTTT.

This clonotype was recorded at least ten times. The chain couples TRBV6-4 to TRBJ2-2, with 7 bases aligning to TRBD1. The V gene end was trimmed by 10 bases and the J gene end by 1 base; junction bases not matched to a gene: 6. This CDR3 comprises 14 residues. CDR1 and CDR2 from the germline V gene are MRHNA and SNTAGT. The CDR3 protein is CATRRQGNTGELFF. The CDR3 coding sequence is TGTGCCACCCGCCGACAGGGGAACACCGGGGAGCTGTTTTTT.

This clonotype turned up a few times. The rearrangement joins TRBV7-9 to TRBJ1-5; D not certain. CDR1 and CDR2 (germline): SEHNR, FQNEAQ (reference sequence). This CDR3 is built from 15 residues. Between the trimmed V and J ends, which lost 5 bases and 2 bases, there was a span of 13 bases. CDR3 sequence: CASSASPGGNQPQHF. CDR3 nucleotides: TGTGCCAGCAGCGCCTCCCCCGGGGGCAATCAGCCCCAGCATTTT.

This clonotype was observed at least ten times. The V and J genes are TRBV4-1 and TRBJ2-5; 9 bases agree with TRBD1. J lost 5 bases, V lost 3 bases, and 7 bases had no gene match. CDR1 is MGHRA and CDR2 is YSYEKL in the germline V gene. The CDR3 spans 15 residues. CDR3 amino acids: CASSHGQGIGETQYF. The DNA of the CDR3 is TGCGCCAGCAGCCACGGACAGGGGATCGGGGAGACCCAGTACTTC.

CDR3 DNA sequence: TGTGCCAGCAGCTGGGGACTCCTCAGGTCAGGCGAGCAGTTCTTC. Protein sequence: CASSWGLLRSGEQFF. The genes are TRBV7-6 and TRBJ2-1, with D maybe TRBD2 (6 bases). Germline CDR1 and CDR2: SGHVS and FNYEAQ. Trimming shortened V by 4 bases and J by 10 bases, and 20 bases separated the two germline ends. The CDR3 extends over 15 amino acids.

This clonotype was recorded many times. The V call is TRBV20-1, the J call TRBJ1-5, with 7 bases lining up with TRBD1. The CDR3 runs to 16 residues. Germline assignment: CDR1 DFQATT and CDR2 SNEGSKA (reference sequence). The V and J ends lost 6 bases and 7 bases, in that order; junction bases with no gene match: 18. Written as DNA, the CDR3 is TGCAGTGCACCGAAGGAGAGACAGGGAGGGAGGCAGCCCCAGCATTTT. Translation gives CSAPKERQGGRQPQHF.

This clonotype was seen at least ten times. The chain couples TRBV5-1 to TRBJ2-7; D may be TRBD1 or TRBD2 (6 bases each). This CDR3 spans 16 amino acids. Between the trimmed V and J ends, which lost 4 bases and 0 bases, there was a span of 17 bases. Per germline, CDR1 SGHRS and CDR2 YFSETQ. Here the CDR3 DNA reads TGCGCCAGCAGCCCCCTCGAGGGGGGTAGCTCCTACGAGCAGTACTTC. It yields the protein CASSPLEGGSSYEQYF.

The rearrangement joins TRBV29-1 to TRBJ2-1; D unclear. Germline CDR1 reads SQVTM; CDR2 reads ANQGSEA. The CDR3 loop spans 13 amino acids. The germline V and J ends were trimmed by 3 bases and 7 bases, with 13 bases remaining between them. CDR3 region: CSVELSWQNEQFF. The CDR3 bases are TGCAGCGTTGAGTTATCGTGGCAGAATGAGCAGTTCTTC.

This sequence joins TRBV3-1 and TRBJ2-1; 7 bases are a match to TRBD2. V lost 1 base, J lost 1 base, and 4 bases stayed unmatched. This CDR3 has 16 residues. Looked up from germline, CDR1 is LGHDT and CDR2 is YNNKEL (reference sequence). CDR3 sequence reads: CASSQGAGASYNEQFF. DNA for the CDR3: TGTGCCAGCAGCCAAGGGGCGGGAGCGTCCTACAATGAGCAGTTCTTC.